This T cell receptor (beta chain) was profiled in a study of T-cell memory formation after mild COVID-19. TCRdb passed the 5' RACE reads through MiXCR, listing each CDR3 protein once. The sample includes about 140,000 distinct CDR3 sequences, around 15% of them seen just once. What was sequenced was PBMCs or a T cell subset sorted from them (not recorded which). This TCR was recovered from an adult woman who had mild COVID-19 (a few samples of this study predate the infection). Cell type and time point are not known.

The CDR3 sequence: CASSEYMGEGTEAFF. The CDR3 DNA reads TGTGCCAGCAGTGAATACATGGGCGAAGGGACTGAAGCTTTCTTT. The chain recombines TRBV6-5 with TRBJ1-1; D ambiguous. CDR1 is MNHEY and CDR2 is SVGAGI in the germline V gene. This CDR3 is 15 amino acids long. Trimming shortened V by 5 bases and J by 5 bases, and 18 bases separated the two germline ends.